Here is one TCR beta chain with its context. Its antigen is not known. This record comes from a study of cytomegalovirus exposure and HLA in healthy donors. The donors were in the roughly 130-subject validation cohort, distinct from the approximately 700-subject first cohort. V shed 6 bases and J shed 4 bases, with 12 bases lying between them. This CDR3 is 13 amino acids long. Germline loops: CDR1 SNHLY, CDR2 FYNNEI. Sequenced by immunoSEQ multiplex PCR; TCRdb stores in-frame clones only, minus some. The sample records about 360,000 clones, roughly 90% being singletons. General study results and limits: Clusters of TCRs from the first cohort tended to co-occur in the 120 validation repertoires (as a later analysis found). Researchers catalogued 160 or so TCR beta chains as cytomegalovirus-associated. Reportedly, diagnosis of cytomegalovirus status by the classifier showed high specificity and sensitivity.

Sequenced material: PBMCs. V is TRBV2 and J is TRBJ2-5; TRBD1 might be the D (6 bases). This receptor was identified in a woman aged 18-30 years in good health and CMV-seronegative. CDR3 nucleotide sequence: TGTGCCAGCAGGGCCGGACAGAGAGAGACCCAGTACTTC. Encoded protein: CASRAGQRETQYF.